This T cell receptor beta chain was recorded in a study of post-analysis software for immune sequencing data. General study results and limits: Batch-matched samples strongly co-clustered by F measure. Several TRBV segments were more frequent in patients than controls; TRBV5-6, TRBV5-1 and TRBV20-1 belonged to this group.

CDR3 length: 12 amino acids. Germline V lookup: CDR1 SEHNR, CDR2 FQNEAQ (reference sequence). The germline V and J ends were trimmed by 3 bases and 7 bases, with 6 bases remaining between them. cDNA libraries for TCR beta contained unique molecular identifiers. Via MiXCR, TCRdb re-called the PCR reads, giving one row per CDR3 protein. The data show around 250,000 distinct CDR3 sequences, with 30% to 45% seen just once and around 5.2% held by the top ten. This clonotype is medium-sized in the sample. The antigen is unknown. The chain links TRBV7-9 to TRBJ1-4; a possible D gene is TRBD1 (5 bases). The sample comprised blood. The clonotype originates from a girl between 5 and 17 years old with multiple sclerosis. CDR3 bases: TGTGCCAGCAGCTTCGGGGGTGAAAAACTGTTTTTT. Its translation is CASSFGGEKLFF.